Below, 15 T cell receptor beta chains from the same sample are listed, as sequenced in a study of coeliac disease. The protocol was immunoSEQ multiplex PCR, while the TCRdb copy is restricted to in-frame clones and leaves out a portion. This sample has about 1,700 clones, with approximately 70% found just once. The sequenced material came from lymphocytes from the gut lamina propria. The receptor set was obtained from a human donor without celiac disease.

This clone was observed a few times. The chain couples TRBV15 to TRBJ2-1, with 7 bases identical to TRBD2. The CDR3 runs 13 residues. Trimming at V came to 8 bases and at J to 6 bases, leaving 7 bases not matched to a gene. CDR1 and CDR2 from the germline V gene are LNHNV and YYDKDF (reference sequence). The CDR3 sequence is CATASGMVNEQFF. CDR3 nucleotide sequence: TGTGCCACCGCCAGCGGGATGGTCAATGAGCAGTTCTTC.

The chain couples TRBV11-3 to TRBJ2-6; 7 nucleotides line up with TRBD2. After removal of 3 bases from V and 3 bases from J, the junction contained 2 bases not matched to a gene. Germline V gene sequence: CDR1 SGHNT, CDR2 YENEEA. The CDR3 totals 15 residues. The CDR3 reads CASSFGGFGANVLTF. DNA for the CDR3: TGTGCCAGCAGCTTCGGGGGGTTTGGGGCCAACGTCCTGACTTTC.

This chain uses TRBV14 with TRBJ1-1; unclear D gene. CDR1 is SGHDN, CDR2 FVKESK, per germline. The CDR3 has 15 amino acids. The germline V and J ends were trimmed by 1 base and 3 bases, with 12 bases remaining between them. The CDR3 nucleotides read TGTGCCAGCAGCCAAGCCGTGTGGAGGGACACTGAAGCTTTCTTT. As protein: CASSQAVWRDTEAFF.

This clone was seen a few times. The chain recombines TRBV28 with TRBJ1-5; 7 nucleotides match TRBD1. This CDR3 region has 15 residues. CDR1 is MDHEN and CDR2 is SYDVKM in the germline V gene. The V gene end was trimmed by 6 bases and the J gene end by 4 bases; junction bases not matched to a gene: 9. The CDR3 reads CASSLDRLGNQPQHF. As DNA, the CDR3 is TGTGCCAGCAGCCTGGACAGGCTGGGGAATCAGCCCCAGCATTTT. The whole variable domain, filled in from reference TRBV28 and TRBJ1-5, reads DVKVTQSSRYLVKRTGEKVFLECVQDMDHENMFWYRQDPGLGLRLIYFSYDVKMKEKGDIPEGYSVSREKKERFSLILESASTNQTSMYLCASSLDRLGNQPQHFGDGTRLSIL.

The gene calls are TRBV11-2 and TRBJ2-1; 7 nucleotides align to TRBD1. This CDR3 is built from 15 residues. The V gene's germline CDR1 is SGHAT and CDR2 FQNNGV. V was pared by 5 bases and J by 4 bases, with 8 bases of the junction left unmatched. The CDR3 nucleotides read TGTGCCAGCAGCCTGGACAGGAAGGGATACAATGAGCAGTTCTTC. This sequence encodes CASSLDRKGYNEQFF.

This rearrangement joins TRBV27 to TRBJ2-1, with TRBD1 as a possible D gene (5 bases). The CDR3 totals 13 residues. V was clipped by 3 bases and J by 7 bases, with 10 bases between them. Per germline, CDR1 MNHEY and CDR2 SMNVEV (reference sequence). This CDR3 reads CASSFAGSNEQFF. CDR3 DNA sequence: TGTGCCAGCAGTTTTGCAGGGTCAAATGAGCAGTTCTTC.

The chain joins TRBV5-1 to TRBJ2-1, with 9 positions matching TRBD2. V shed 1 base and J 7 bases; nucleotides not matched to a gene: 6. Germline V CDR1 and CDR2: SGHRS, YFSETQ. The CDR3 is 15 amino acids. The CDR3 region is CASSLFAGGPNEQFF. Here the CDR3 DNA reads TGCGCCAGCAGCTTGTTTGCGGGAGGGCCGAATGAGCAGTTCTTC.

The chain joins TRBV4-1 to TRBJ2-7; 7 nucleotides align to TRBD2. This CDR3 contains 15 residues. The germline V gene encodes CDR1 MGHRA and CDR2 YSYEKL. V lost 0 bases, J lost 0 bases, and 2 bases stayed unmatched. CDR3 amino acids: CASSQESSGSYEQYF. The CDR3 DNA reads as TGCGCCAGCAGCCAAGAGTCTAGCGGCTCCTACGAGCAGTACTTC.

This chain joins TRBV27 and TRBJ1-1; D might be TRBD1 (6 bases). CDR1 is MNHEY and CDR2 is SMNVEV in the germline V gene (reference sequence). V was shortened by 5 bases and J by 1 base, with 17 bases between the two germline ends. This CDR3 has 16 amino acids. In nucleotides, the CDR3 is TGTGCCAGCAGTGAACACGTCGGGGGGGCGAACACTGAAGCTTTCTTT. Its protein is CASSEHVGGANTEAFF.

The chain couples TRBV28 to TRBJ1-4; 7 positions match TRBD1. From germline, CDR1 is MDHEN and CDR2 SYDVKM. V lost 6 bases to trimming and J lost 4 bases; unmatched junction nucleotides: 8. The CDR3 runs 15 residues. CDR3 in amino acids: CASRPSGQINEKLFF. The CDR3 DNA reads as TGTGCCAGCAGGCCTTCGGGACAGATTAATGAAAAACTGTTTTTT.

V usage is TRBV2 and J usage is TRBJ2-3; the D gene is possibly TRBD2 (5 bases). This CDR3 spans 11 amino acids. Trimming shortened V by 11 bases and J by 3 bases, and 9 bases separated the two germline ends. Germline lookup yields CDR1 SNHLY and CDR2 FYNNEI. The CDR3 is CALGLTDTQYF. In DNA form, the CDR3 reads TGTGCCTTAGGACTTACAGATACGCAGTATTTT. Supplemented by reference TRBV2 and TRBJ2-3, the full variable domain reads EPEVTQTPSHQVTQMGQEVILRCVPISNHLYFYWYRQILGQKVEFLVSFYNNEISEKSEIFDDQFSVERPDGSNFTLKIRSTKLEDSAMYFCALGLTDTQYFGPGTRLTVL.

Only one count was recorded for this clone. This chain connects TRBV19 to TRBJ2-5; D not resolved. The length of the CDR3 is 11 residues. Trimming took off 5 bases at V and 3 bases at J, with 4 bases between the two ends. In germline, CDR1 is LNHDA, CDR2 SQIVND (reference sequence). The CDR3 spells CASSVEETQYF. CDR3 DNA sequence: TGTGCCAGTAGTGTCGAAGAGACCCAGTACTTC. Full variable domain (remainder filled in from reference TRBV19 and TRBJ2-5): DGGITQSPKYLFRKEGQNVTLSCEQNLNHDAMYWYRQDPGQGLRLIYYSQIVNDFQKGDIAEGYSVSREKKESFPLTVTSAQKNPTAFYLCASSVEETQYFGPGTRLLVL.

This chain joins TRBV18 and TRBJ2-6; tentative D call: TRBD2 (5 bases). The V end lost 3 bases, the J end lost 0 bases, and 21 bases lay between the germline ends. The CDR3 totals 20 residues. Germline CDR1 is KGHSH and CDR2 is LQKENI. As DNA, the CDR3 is TGTGCCAGCTCACCGCCGTACGCCATCCCAGGAGGCTCTGGGGCCAACGTCCTGACTTTC. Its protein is CASSPPYAIPGGSGANVLTF. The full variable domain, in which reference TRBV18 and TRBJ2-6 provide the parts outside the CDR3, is NAGVMQNPRHLVRRRGQEARLRCSPMKGHSHVYWYRQLPEEGLKFMVYLQKENIIDESGMPKERFSAEFPKEGPSILRIQQVVRGDSAAYFCASSPPYAIPGGSGANVLTFGAGSRLTVL.

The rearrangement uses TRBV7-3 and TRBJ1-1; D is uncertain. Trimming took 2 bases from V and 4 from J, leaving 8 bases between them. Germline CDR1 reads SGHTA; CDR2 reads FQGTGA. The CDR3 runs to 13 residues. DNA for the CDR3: TGTGCCAGCAGCTTAGGGAGGTTCACTGAAGCTTTCTTT. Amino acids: CASSLGRFTEAFF.

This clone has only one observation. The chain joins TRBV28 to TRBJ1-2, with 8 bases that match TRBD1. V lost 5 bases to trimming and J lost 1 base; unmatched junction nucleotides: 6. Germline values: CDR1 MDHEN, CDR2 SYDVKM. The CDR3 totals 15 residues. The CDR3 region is CASSNQGARNYGYTF. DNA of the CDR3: TGTGCCAGCAGTAACCAGGGGGCGCGTAACTATGGCTACACCTTC.